What follows is one T cell receptor beta chain and its context. The assay was immunoSEQ multiplex PCR, and TCRdb's table has in-frame clones only and misses some. The sample lists some 42,000 clones; about 92% were seen once. These data belong to a study of T cell changes during pregnancy in multiple sclerosis. This CDR3 comprises 16 residues. J lost 5 bases, V lost 1 base, and 4 bases had no gene match. Germline values: CDR1 LGHNA, CDR2 YNFKEQ. The V gene is TRBV4-2, the J gene TRBJ2-2; 10 bases line up with TRBD1. The sample was CD4+ T cells from peripheral blood mononuclear cells, taken in the third trimester of pregnancy. The receptor was derived from a female donor with multiple sclerosis, enrolled in a pregnancy study. CDR3 sequence: CASSQGTGGKTGELFF. For the CDR3, the DNA is TGTGCCAGCAGCCAAGGGACAGGGGGAAAGACCGGGGAGCTGTTTTTT.